Below, 26 T cell receptor beta chains from the same sample are listed, as sequenced in a study of T cells after yellow fever vaccination. TCRdb fed the 5' RACE reads into MiXCR, producing one record per CDR3 protein. Counted here are 120,000 or so distinct CDR3 sequences, approximately 16% occurring once; the ten biggest clones make up roughly 45%. Specimen: CD8+ T cells sorted from PBMCs, collected 5 days after the yellow fever booster vaccination. The source of these receptors is a man aged 18-30 years who received the YFV17D yellow fever vaccine.

V gene TRBV5-4 combines with J gene TRBJ2-2; 7 bases are shared with TRBD1. The J segment lost 4 bases and the V segment lost 0 bases, leaving 6 bases of the junction unmatched. The CDR3 extends over 16 amino acids. Germline CDR1 SGHNT, CDR2 YYREEE (reference sequence). The CDR3 bases are TGTGCCAGCAGCTTGGCGGCGACAGGGATCACCGGGGAGCTGTTTTTT. It specifies CASSLAATGITGELFF. Full variable domain (rest looked up from reference TRBV5-4 and TRBJ2-2): ETGVTQSPTHLIKTRGQQVTLRCSSQSGHNTVSWYQQALGQGPQFIFQYYREEENGRGNFPPRFSGLQFPNYSSELNVNALELDDSALYLCASSLAATGITGELFFGEGSRLTVL.

V and J are TRBV7-8 and TRBJ2-7; D is perhaps TRBD2 (5 bases). The V end lost 0 bases, the J end lost 8 bases, and 14 bases lay between the germline ends. Germline CDR1 reads SGHVS; CDR2 reads FQNEAQ. The CDR3 consists of 14 residues. CDR3 sequence reads: CASSLAEVGRKQYF. The CDR3, as DNA: TGTGCCAGCAGCTTAGCGGAAGTTGGGAGAAAGCAGTACTTC. Filled out from reference TRBV7-8 and TRBJ2-7, the complete variable domain reads GAGVSQSPRYKVAKRGQDVALRCDPISGHVSLFWYQQALGQGPEFLTYFQNEAQLDKSGLPSDRFFAERPEGSVSTLKIQRTQQEDSAVYLCASSLAEVGRKQYFGPGTRLTVT.

The gene calls are TRBV7-9 and TRBJ1-3, with 8 nucleotides matching TRBD1. Trimming took 5 bases from V and 0 from J; bases not matched to a gene: 9. Germline V lookup: CDR1 SEHNR, CDR2 FQNEAQ (reference sequence). The CDR3 consists of 17 residues. CDR3 nucleotide sequence: TGTGCCAGCAGCGATCGACAGGGGACCATCTCTGGAAACACCATATATTTT. Translation gives CASSDRQGTISGNTIYF.

Only a few counts were recorded for this clonotype. The chain recombines TRBV7-3 with TRBJ1-2; TRBD1 is a possible D gene (5 bases). Germline CDR1 reads SGHTA; CDR2 reads FQGTGA. The CDR3 is 15 residues long. V gave up 5 bases and J gave up 1 base, with 14 bases separating them. CDR3 loop: CASSPTTVHNYGYTF. CDR3 sequence (DNA): TGTGCCAGCAGCCCGACGACAGTACATAACTATGGCTACACCTTC.

V usage is TRBV7-2 and J usage is TRBJ2-5; 9 bases line up with TRBD1. Germline V gene data show CDR1 as SGHTA and CDR2 as FQGNSA. CDR3 length: 16 residues. V shed 5 bases and J 4 bases; nucleotides not matched to a gene: 11. The chain's CDR3 is CASSRSPGQGTETQYF. The CDR3 coding sequence is TGTGCCAGCAGCCGAAGTCCGGGACAGGGAACAGAGACCCAGTACTTC. The variable domain in full, with the rest retrieved from reference TRBV7-2 and TRBJ2-5, is GAGVSQSPSNKVTEKGKDVELRCDPISGHTALYWYRQSLGQGLEFLIYFQGNSAPDKSGLPSDRFSAERTGGSVSTLTIQRTQQEDSAVYLCASSRSPGQGTETQYFGPGTRLLVL.

This clonotype was seen only a few times. This chain joins TRBV6-2 or TRBV6-3 and TRBJ1-1; 11 positions agree with TRBD1. The CDR3 covers 15 residues. Germline V lookup: CDR1 MNHEY, CDR2 SVGEGT. The trim removed 0 bases at V and 9 bases at J, leaving 6 bases unmatched. The CDR3 DNA sequence: TGTGCCAGCAGTTACTCGTCGGACAGGGGGCTTCAAGCTTTCTTT. This codes for CASSYSSDRGLQAFF.

The chain couples TRBV24-1 to TRBJ1-6; possible D gene TRBD1, 5 bases. Germline CDR1 and CDR2: KGHDR and SFDVKD. V was trimmed by 8 bases and J by 13 bases, leaving 20 bases between them. This CDR3 has 14 residues. For the CDR3, the DNA is TGTGCCACCAATCCCCCGGACGGAAAGGGGCCCCTCCACTTT. This gives the protein CATNPPDGKGPLHF.

This clonotype has a handful of counts. V usage is TRBV3-1 and J usage is TRBJ2-7, with no clear D. V gave up 6 bases and J gave up 2 bases, with 8 bases separating them. Per germline, CDR1 LGHDT and CDR2 YNNKEL (reference sequence). The CDR3 runs to 12 residues. CDR3 region: CASRGDPYEQYF. The CDR3 coding sequence is TGTGCCAGCAGAGGAGACCCCTACGAGCAGTACTTC.

This clonotype was counted ten times or more. V gene TRBV5-6 combines with J gene TRBJ2-5; D possibly uses TRBD1 or TRBD2 (5 bases each). The ends were cut back, 2 bases at V and 4 bases at J, with 12 bases in the middle. This CDR3 is built from 14 residues. CDR1 SGHDT and CDR2 YYEEEE come from the germline V gene. CDR3: CASSFSAGRETQYF. In DNA form, the CDR3 reads TGTGCCAGCAGCTTTTCTGCAGGGAGAGAGACCCAGTACTTC. The full variable domain, in which reference TRBV5-6 and TRBJ2-5 provide the parts outside the CDR3, is DAGVTQSPTHLIKTRGQQVTLRCSPKSGHDTVSWYQQALGQGPQFIFQYYEEEERQRGNFPDRFSGHQFPNYSSELNVNALLLGDSALYLCASSFSAGRETQYFGPGTRLLVL.

This clonotype has more than one count but fewer than ten. The genes are TRBV6-5 and TRBJ1-5, with TRBD1 as a possible D gene (5 bases). CDR3 length: 15 amino acids. V dropped 4 bases and J dropped 4 bases, with 14 bases sitting between them. Germline-derived CDR1 and CDR2 are MNHEY and SVGAGI. The CDR3 nucleotides read TGTGCCAGCAGTTCTGGGGGTTTATGGAATCAGCCCCAGCATTTT. This gives the protein CASSSGGLWNQPQHF.

The rearrangement links TRBV7-9 to TRBJ2-3, with D unresolved. Germline V lookup: CDR1 SEHNR, CDR2 FQNEAQ (reference sequence). This CDR3 region has 14 residues. Deletions cut 1 base from V and 5 bases from J, with 10 bases between. This chain's CDR3 is CASSLVGRQDTQYF. For the CDR3, the DNA is TGTGCCAGCAGCTTAGTTGGCAGACAAGATACGCAGTATTTT.

This clonotype came up a few times. The genes are TRBV24-1 and TRBJ2-4; D is undetermined. Germline assignment: CDR1 KGHDR and CDR2 SFDVKD. The V gene lost 1 base and the J gene lost 6 bases, with 9 bases spanning the gap. The CDR3 contains 14 residues. Written as DNA, the CDR3 is TGTGCCACCAGTGATTTAAGGTCCGGAAACATTCAGTACTTC. This gives the protein CATSDLRSGNIQYF.

This sequence joins TRBV7-9 and TRBJ1-2; D is ambiguous. This CDR3 has 13 residues. Germline V gene sequence: CDR1 SEHNR, CDR2 FQNEAQ (reference sequence). Trimming cost V 1 base and J 4 bases, with 7 bases left between them. The CDR3 region is CASSLEDTYGYTF. DNA of the CDR3: TGTGCCAGCAGCTTAGAAGATACCTATGGCTACACCTTC.

The chain recombines TRBV30 with TRBJ1-3, with D possibly TRBD1 on 6 matching bases. Germline CDR1 reads GTSNPN; CDR2 reads SVGIG (reference sequence). V lost 6 bases, J lost 0 bases, and 12 bases lay in between. The CDR3 runs 14 residues. The CDR3 here is CACRTEISGNTIYF. The CDR3 DNA reads as TGTGCCTGCCGGACAGAGATCTCTGGAAACACCATATATTTT.

The V and J genes are TRBV20-1 and TRBJ2-2; D is unclear. This CDR3 comprises 14 residues. CDR1 and CDR2 (germline): DFQATT, SNEGSKA (reference sequence). V lost 2 bases and J lost 4, with 11 bases in between. CDR3 in amino acids: CSARFGPFTGELFF. CDR3 in DNA: TGCAGTGCTAGATTCGGGCCATTCACCGGGGAGCTGTTTTTT.

The table lists this clonotype with a few counts. The chain has TRBV12-3 or TRBV12-4 and TRBJ2-3, with D hard to call. V lost 6 bases and J 5 bases, leaving 6 bases between the germline ends. The CDR3 runs 11 residues. The CDR3 sequence is CASSPGDTQYF. DNA of the CDR3: TGTGCCAGCAGCCCCGGAGATACGCAGTATTTT.

The V and J genes are TRBV7-6 and TRBJ2-1; 7 positions agree with TRBD1. The CDR3 sequence is 13 residues long. J gave up 10 bases and V 5 bases, and 8 bases lay outside the gene matches. Germline V gene lookup returns CDR1 SGHVS and CDR2 FNYEAQ. CDR3 nucleotides: TGTGCCAGCAGCCCACCCGGGACAGCAGAGCAGTTCTTC. It encodes CASSPPGTAEQFF.

The rearrangement uses TRBV7-6 and TRBJ2-3; D unclear. CDR3 length: 12 residues. Germline V gene sequence: CDR1 SGHVS, CDR2 FNYEAQ. V gave up 1 base and J gave up 4 bases, with 3 bases separating them. The CDR3 loop reads CASSLVSDTQYF. In DNA, the CDR3 is TGTGCCAGCAGCTTAGTTTCAGATACGCAGTATTTT.

Relative to its sample, this clonotype is large. V usage is TRBV4-3 and J usage is TRBJ2-1; 10 nucleotides align to TRBD1. J was trimmed by 3 bases and V by 1 base; bases with no gene match: 0. The CDR3 length is 15 residues. Germline V gene data show CDR1 as LGHNA and CDR2 as YSLEER. The chain's CDR3 is CASSQGTGGYNEQFF. CDR3 sequence (DNA): TGCGCCAGCAGCCAAGGGACAGGGGGCTACAATGAGCAGTTCTTC.

This clonotype was seen only a few times. The chain couples TRBV7-9 to TRBJ2-1, with D possibly matching TRBD2 (6 bases). This CDR3 has 16 residues. Germline loops: CDR1 SEHNR, CDR2 FQNEAQ (reference sequence). The V gene lost 5 bases and the J gene lost 4 bases, with 18 bases spanning the gap. This chain's CDR3 is CASSVGRRGPYNEQFF. CDR3 in DNA: TGTGCCAGCAGCGTAGGGCGGAGGGGACCATACAATGAGCAGTTCTTC. Combining the CDR3 with reference TRBV7-9 and TRBJ2-1 gives the whole variable domain DTGVSQNPRHKITKRGQNVTFRCDPISEHNRLYWYRQTLGQGPEFLTYFQNEAQLEKSRLLSDRFSAERPKGSFSTLEIQRTEQGDSAMYLCASSVGRRGPYNEQFFGPGTRLTVL.

V usage is TRBV7-6 and J usage is TRBJ2-3; D unclear. Germline loops: CDR1 SGHVS, CDR2 FNYEAQ. V lost 5 bases to trimming and J lost 6 bases, with 9 bases between them. The CDR3 spans 12 residues. The chain's CDR3 is CASSLRVDTQYF. The CDR3, as DNA: TGTGCCAGCAGCCTTCGTGTGGATACGCAGTATTTT.

The chain is built from TRBV9 and TRBJ1-5; a possible D gene is TRBD1 (6 bases). The CDR3 is 14 residues long. The germline V gene has CDR1 SGDLS and CDR2 YYNGEE. Trimming shortened V by 3 bases and J by 6 bases, and 13 bases separated the two germline ends. The CDR3 protein is CASSEDSASQPQHF. CDR3 DNA: TGTGCCAGCAGCGAGGACAGTGCGAGTCAGCCCCAGCATTTT.

This clonotype has only a few counts. V is TRBV7-9 and J is TRBJ1-2; unclear D gene. This CDR3 contains 16 residues. Germline assignment: CDR1 SEHNR and CDR2 FQNEAQ (reference sequence). The germline V and J ends were trimmed by 5 bases and 8 bases, with 24 bases remaining between them. The CDR3 DNA sequence: TGTGCCAGCAGCCAAGTGCGGTCATCCCCCCCTATGGGCTACACCTTC. Translation: CASSQVRSSPPMGYTF.

This clonotype was seen a handful of times. The chain is built from TRBV7-9 and TRBJ2-2, with D uncertain. The CDR3 is made up of 15 amino acids. Between the trimmed V and J ends, which lost 4 bases and 4 bases, there was a span of 13 bases. Germline values: CDR1 SEHNR, CDR2 FQNEAQ (reference sequence). The CDR3 coding sequence is TGTGCCAGCAGCTACTCGACGAGGTCCACCGGGGAGCTGTTTTTT. It specifies CASSYSTRSTGELFF. Complete variable domain (other parts from reference TRBV7-9 and TRBJ2-2): DTGVSQNPRHKITKRGQNVTFRCDPISEHNRLYWYRQTLGQGPEFLTYFQNEAQLEKSRLLSDRFSAERPKGSFSTLEIQRTEQGDSAMYLCASSYSTRSTGELFFGEGSRLTVL.

This clonotype appeared many times. The chain couples TRBV6-2 or TRBV6-3 to TRBJ1-5; D is unclear. The CDR3 consists of 14 residues. Looked up from germline, CDR1 is MNHEY and CDR2 is SVGEGT. Trimming pared 2 bases from V and 5 bases from J, leaving 10 bases between. This chain's CDR3 is CASSYGDPHQPQHF. The CDR3 DNA sequence: TGTGCCAGCAGTTACGGAGACCCCCATCAGCCCCAGCATTTT.

This clonotype was seen ten or more times. The V call is TRBV12-3 or TRBV12-4, the J call TRBJ1-5; D is possibly TRBD1 (6 bases). CDR3 size: 17 residues. With 4 bases removed from V and 1 base from J, the gap between germline ends came to 17 bases. The chain's CDR3 is CASSYLRNRVSNQPQHF. CDR3 DNA sequence: TGTGCCAGCAGTTATCTCCGGAACAGGGTGAGCAATCAGCCCCAGCATTTT.